This T cell receptor beta chain emerged from a study of OX40 agonist ivuxolimab in advanced cancers. For context, the study as a whole: Ivuxolimab was an agonistic, fully human IgG2 monoclonal antibody directed against OX40 (CD134), a costimulatory receptor. Intravenous ivuxolimab was administered to patients every 2 weeks at six dose levels: 0.01, 0.1, 0.3, 1.5, 3 and 10 mg/kg. Of the roughly 54 dose-escalation patients, hepatocellular carcinoma was present in approximately 20, melanoma in approximately 15, renal cell carcinoma in 9 and head and neck cancer in 9. In the dose-escalation cohort, around 80% of patients were male, and the mean age was approximately 60 years with a range of 23 to 79. Patients were allowed to have had prior anti-PD-1, anti-PD-L1 or anti-CTLA-4 therapy, and 40% of the dose-escalation patients had been treated with checkpoint inhibitors. Partial responses were achieved by three dose-escalation patients, of whom one had hepatocellular carcinoma and two had cutaneous melanoma. The purpose of peripheral TCRbeta sequencing was to test whether ivuxolimab changed TCR sequence diversity and led to clonal T-cell expansion. The monotherapy dose-escalation portion (N of about 50 patients) of the phase I ivuxolimab trial is reported in the paper.

Patients with a history of autoimmune disease or receiving systemic immunosuppression were excluded from the trial. Peripheral blood for TCR sequencing was collected from all dose cohorts at baseline, on cycle 4 day 1, and on cycle 7 day 1. Samples came from an open-label, multicenter, first-in-human phase I dose-escalation trial of ivuxolimab. Adults with locally advanced or metastatic melanoma, renal cell, hepatocellular, or head and neck squamous cell carcinoma were enrolled in the trial. Before TCR sequencing, CD4+ and CD8+ T cells were separately sorted from peripheral blood. General findings and caveats noted by the study authors: After ivuxolimab, expanded clones were on average more numerous among CD8+ T cells than among CD4+ T cells. Clonal expansion of both CD4+ and CD8+ blood T cells was observed from baseline to week 6 at doses 0.1 to 3.0 mg/kg. Which antigens the clonally expanded peripheral T cells were specific for was not determined. Low levels of normalized T-cell clonal expansion were also seen in some patients who did not respond. In partial responders in the 0.1-3.0 mg/kg groups, normalized peripheral clonal expansion was found to be among the lowest, especially among CD8+ T cells.

Genomic DNA was isolated from the sorted cells so that the TCRbeta CDR3 region could be sequenced. The immunoSEQ Assay was used to sequence the TCRbeta CDR3 regions. In its TCRdb copy, this immuneACCESS table keeps in-frame sequences only and misses some clones. Where compared with another copy, unresolved V genes explain less than half of these, and the others have no known cause. The table for this sample lists around 17,000 clones; roughly 90% of them were counted only once. The ten largest clones represent just under 20% of the sample. Reading from cysteine to phenylalanine, the CDR3 counts 14 amino acids. Only the CDR3 DNA stays, 42 bases, in frame from base 1. Taken from the germline V gene (reference sequence), the CDR1 and CDR2 loops are MNHNY and SVGAGI. For this chain, trimming is 6 bases at the V end and 11 bases at the J end, and the number of junction bases without a gene match is 10.

Notes on this clone: The antigen it binds to is not known. No much larger clone exists at a distance of one base, and base qualities are not known.

The rearrangement joined TRBV6-6 to TRBJ2-5; 12 junctional bases match TRBD1. Specimen: CD4+ or CD8+ T cells sorted from blood, collected in a trial of the OX40 agonist ivuxolimab. The receptor was isolated from an adult with an advanced solid tumor such as melanoma, head and neck, liver or kidney cancer. At the DNA level, the sequence is TGTGCCAGCAGAGGGGGACAGGGGGCGGGAGGGCAGTACTTC. This yields the protein CASRGGQGAGGQYF.